Listed here are 14 T cell receptor beta chains from one sample, sequenced in a study of stem cell transplantation in POMP-related autoinflammatory disease. Using immunoSEQ multiplex PCR, the repertoire was profiled, and TCRdb retains in-frame clones only, with some absent. The sample includes about 32,000 clones, approximately 86% seen only once; the top ten take over 0.6%. This specimen was CD4+ T cells from PBMCs, taken before stem cell transplantation. The receptors shown here come from a human donor with POMP-related autoinflammation and immune dysregulation (PRAID).

This chain links TRBV5-6 with TRBJ2-1; tentative D call: TRBD1 (6 bases). Germline V gene lookup returns CDR1 SGHDT and CDR2 YYEEEE. This CDR3 comprises 16 residues. The V gene lost 5 bases and the J gene lost 0 bases, with 15 bases spanning the gap. The DNA of the CDR3 is TGTGCCAGCAGTCGTACAGGGCTCAGCTCCTACAATGAGCAGTTCTTC. Protein sequence: CASSRTGLSSYNEQFF. Full variable domain (remainder filled in from reference TRBV5-6 and TRBJ2-1): DAGVTQSPTHLIKTRGQQVTLRCSPKSGHDTVSWYQQALGQGPQFIFQYYEEEERQRGNFPDRFSGHQFPNYSSELNVNALLLGDSALYLCASSRTGLSSYNEQFFGPGTRLTVL.

V usage is TRBV9 and J usage is TRBJ2-5; 12 nucleotides line up with TRBD2. V lost 0 bases to trimming and J lost 5 bases; unmatched junction nucleotides: 5. CDR3 length equals 16 residues. Germline CDR1 SGDLS, CDR2 YYNGEE. CDR3: CASSVGTSGVGETQYF. CDR3 in DNA: TGTGCCAGCAGCGTAGGGACTAGCGGGGTGGGGGAGACCCAGTACTTC.

The V and J genes are TRBV6-1 and TRBJ2-5; 8 bases match TRBD1. The J call could be wrong; TRBJ2-7 is a better fit for the DNA end. This CDR3 region has 14 residues. The V gene's germline CDR1 is MNHNS and CDR2 SASEGT. The CDR3 is CASTKDRVPYEQYF. CDR3 in DNA: TGTGCCAGCACCAAGGACAGGGTTCCCTACGAGCAGTACTTC.

V usage is TRBV11-2 and J usage is TRBJ1-1, with D possibly TRBD1 on 5 matching bases. V dropped 5 bases and J dropped 3 bases, with 16 bases sitting between them. The germline V gene encodes CDR1 SGHAT and CDR2 FQNNGV. The CDR3 covers 15 residues. The CDR3 loop is CASSAMAGKDTEAFF. CDR3 bases: TGTGCCAGCAGCGCAATGGCAGGGAAGGACACTGAAGCTTTCTTT.

V usage is TRBV7-2 and J usage is TRBJ2-5; D unresolved. V was trimmed by 1 base and J by 4 bases, leaving 7 bases between them. Germline-derived CDR1 and CDR2 are SGHTA and FQGNSA. This CDR3 is 13 amino acids long. The CDR3 spells CASSLGGSETQYF. The CDR3 bases are TGTGCCAGCAGCTTAGGCGGCTCAGAGACCCAGTACTTC.

The chain combines TRBV7-6 with TRBJ2-7, with TRBD1 matching over 11 bases. CDR3 size: 16 residues. Germline lookup yields CDR1 SGHVS and CDR2 FNYEAQ. V lost 2 bases, J lost 2 bases, and 5 bases stayed unmatched. CDR3 amino acids: CASSLLSGQGAYEQYF. CDR3 DNA: TGTGCCAGCAGCTTACTCTCGGGACAGGGGGCCTACGAGCAGTACTTC.

The genes are TRBV13 and TRBJ1-2; D call uncertain. The germline gives CDR1 PRHDT, CDR2 FYEKMQ (reference sequence). This CDR3 spans 12 amino acids. Trimming shortened V by 0 bases and J by 4 bases, and 3 bases separated the two germline ends. The CDR3 nucleotides read TGTGCCAGCAGCTTAGGTCGCTATGGCTACACCTTC. Encoded protein: CASSLGRYGYTF.

The V gene is TRBV4-2, the J gene TRBJ2-1, with 13 bases identical to TRBD2. Looked up from germline, CDR1 is LGHNA and CDR2 is YNFKEQ. V was pared by 1 base and J by 3 bases, with 3 bases of the junction left unmatched. CDR3 length: 17 residues. Here the CDR3 DNA reads TGTGCCAGCAGCCAAGGGACTAGCGGGAGTAGCTACAATGAGCAGTTCTTC. The encoded protein is CASSQGTSGSSYNEQFF.

The rearrangement uses TRBV28 and TRBJ1-5; no clear D. The CDR3 runs to 16 residues. CDR1 is MDHEN, CDR2 SYDVKM, per germline. V lost 6 bases to trimming and J lost 0 bases, with 15 bases between them. This CDR3 is CASSPRRIHSNQPQHF. CDR3 DNA: TGTGCCAGCAGCCCCCGGAGGATCCATAGCAATCAGCCCCAGCATTTT. The entire variable domain, with the rest obtained from reference TRBV28 and TRBJ1-5, is as follows: DVKVTQSSRYLVKRTGEKVFLECVQDMDHENMFWYRQDPGLGLRLIYFSYDVKMKEKGDIPEGYSVSREKKERFSLILESASTNQTSMYLCASSPRRIHSNQPQHFGDGTRLSIL.

The rearrangement joins TRBV5-1 to TRBJ2-7, with D tentatively TRBD2 (6 bases). CDR1 and CDR2 (germline): SGHRS, YFSETQ. The V and J ends lost 2 bases and 7 bases respectively, with 16 bases between them. The CDR3 spans 14 residues. DNA for the CDR3: TGCGCCAGCAGCTTAAGGGACTCCCTGGGAGAGCAGTACTTC. Amino acid sequence: CASSLRDSLGEQYF.

The chain is built from TRBV6-1 and TRBJ2-1; possible D gene TRBD2, 6 bases. V was clipped by 1 base and J by 9 bases, with 10 bases between them. CDR1 MNHNS and CDR2 SASEGT come from the germline V gene. The CDR3 runs to 13 residues. The CDR3 is CASSEGWGVEQFF. CDR3 coding DNA: TGTGCCAGCAGTGAAGGGTGGGGGGTTGAGCAGTTCTTC.

The rearrangement links TRBV2 to TRBJ2-2; 8 bases agree with TRBD1. Germline trimming cut 7 bases from V and 4 bases from J; bases unmatched to any gene: 8. CDR1 SNHLY and CDR2 FYNNEI come from the germline V gene. The CDR3 extends over 15 amino acids. CDR3 DNA: TGTGCCAGCACCGAATCAGGGGGCGGCACCGGGGAGCTGTTTTTT. Encoded protein: CASTESGGGTGELFF.

The chain carries TRBV4-1 and TRBJ2-7; TRBD2 agrees at 12 bases. Germline loops: CDR1 MGHRA, CDR2 YSYEKL. V shed 4 bases, J shed 2 bases, and the junction held 6 bases outside the gene matches. The CDR3 runs 16 residues. The CDR3 DNA is TGCGCCAGCAGCCGCCGGACTAGCGGGGAACCCTACGAGCAGTACTTC. Protein: CASSRRTSGEPYEQYF.

The CDR3 coding sequence is TGTGCCAGCAGCCAAACCCTACTTGCGGTGAATGAGCAGTTCTTC. As protein: CASSQTLLAVNEQFF. The chain has TRBV4-2 and TRBJ2-1; unclear D gene. Looked up from germline, CDR1 is LGHNA and CDR2 is YNFKEQ. The ends were cut back, 2 bases at V and 7 bases at J, with 15 bases in the middle. The CDR3 is 15 amino acids.